The T cell receptor (beta chain) under discussion was sequenced for a study of shared clonotypes between healthy human individuals. The wider study: Three plates each covered CD4 naive and memory; CD8 naive two, CD8 memory one. Study results and caveats: In general, naive subsets displayed greater estimated richness than memory subsets did.

The CDR3 has 15 amino acids. The V and J ends lost 0 bases and 1 base respectively, with 6 bases between them. The germline CDR1 and CDR2 sequences are MNHEY and SMNVEV (reference sequence). The assay was immunoSEQ multiplex PCR, and TCRdb's table has in-frame clones only and misses some. The table lists under 750,000 clones, approximately 77% of them singletons. Partitioning of CD4+ cells yielded a CD45RA+ naive subset and a CD45RA-negative memory subset. With regard to this clone: As yet, its antigen is unknown. Other DNA variants within this sample encode the same CDR3.

The rearrangement uses TRBV27 and TRBJ2-2; no clear D. This clonotype originated in a woman in her twenties or thirties in good health. The sequenced material came from memory CD4+ T cells sorted from blood. Subset denoted: CD45RA-negative fraction. The CDR3 sequence is CASSLSWGNTGELFF. The CDR3 DNA sequence: TGTGCCAGCAGTTTATCGTGGGGGAACACCGGGGAGCTGTTTTTT.